The entry below describes one TCR beta chain. Its antigen is unknown. Trimming removed 7 bases from V and 1 base from J, with 11 bases in between. CDR3 length: 14 residues. Germline CDR1 reads MGHDK; CDR2 reads SYGVNS. This entry is derived from a study of Ad26.COV2.S vaccination and SARS-CoV-2 variants. Study background: Donor was one of the participants in the Ad26.COV2.S arm of the COV1001 trial. Ad26.COV2.S given intramuscularly, once or twice 56 days apart. General study points: Substantial post-vaccination breadth of spike-specific CD8+ and CD4+ T cell responses was reported.

Assay used: immunoSEQ multiplex PCR; TCRdb lists only in-frame clones, some missing. The sample shows hundreds of thousands of clones, roughly 90% of them seen only once. Treatment defined: some 19 received Ad26.COV2.S at low or high dose, single or two shots; several received placebo; per-sample allocation not given. Samples were taken on day 63 after the first vaccine or placebo injection. An adult of 18-55 years in Boston served as donor. Sequencing used peripheral blood, obtained in a trial of Ad26.COV2.S vaccine versus placebo. This receptor was taken from a person aged 18-65 years who received the Ad26.COV2.S COVID-19 vaccine or a placebo. This chain joins TRBV25-1 and TRBJ2-1, with D perhaps matching TRBD2 (5 bases). Written as DNA, the CDR3 is TGTGCCAGCACCCTAGAGGGATCCTACAATGAGCAGTTCTTC. This encodes CASTLEGSYNEQFF.